The 9 T cell receptor beta chains below come from one sample, sequenced in a study of blood T cell repertoires in COVID-19. Sequencing was performed with immunoSEQ multiplex PCR; in TCRdb, only in-frame clones are kept and a portion is missing. The sample records about 9,000 clones, 84% being singletons. The sample comprised peripheral blood. These receptors all stem from a human donor in a cohort sampled during active COVID-19.

The gene calls are TRBV19 and TRBJ2-2; D may be TRBD1 (6 bases). V was shortened by 4 bases and J by 5 bases, with 17 bases between the two germline ends. Germline CDR1 LNHDA, CDR2 SQIVND (reference sequence). This CDR3 spans 16 amino acids. CDR3 residues: CASSTEPGQGTGELFF. CDR3 in DNA: TGTGCCAGTAGTACGGAACCGGGACAAGGAACCGGGGAGCTGTTTTTT.

This clone was counted once. The chain carries TRBV30 and TRBJ2-3; 10 nucleotides agree with TRBD2. The CDR3 contains 17 residues. The J segment lost 5 bases and the V segment lost 8 bases, leaving 19 bases of the junction unmatched. Per germline, CDR1 GTSNPN and CDR2 SVGIG (reference sequence). The DNA for the CDR3 is TGTGCCCGTCAAAACCGAGCCAGCGGGGGGGCAAAAGATACGCAGTATTTT. Translated, it gives CARQNRASGGAKDTQYF. The full variable domain, completed using reference TRBV30 and TRBJ2-3, is SQTIHQWPATLVQPVGSPLSLECTVEGTSNPNLYWYRQAAGRGLQLLFYSVGIGQISSEVPQNLSASRPQDRQFILSSKKLLLSDSGFYLCARQNRASGGAKDTQYFGPGTRLTVL.

Note on this clone: Germline and junction disagree at one end, which may indicate a read error. V usage is TRBV12-3 or TRBV12-4 and J usage is TRBJ2-1, with TRBD2 matching 11 bases. This CDR3 comprises 12 residues. The CDR3 is CASRTLTSGGIF. The CDR3 DNA sequence: TGTGCCAGCAGAACCCTTACTAGCGGGGGCATCTTC.

The chain combines TRBV5-5 with TRBJ2-1; 7 bases align to TRBD1. This CDR3 region has 18 residues. Per the germline V gene, CDR1 is SGHKS and CDR2 is YYEKEE (reference sequence). Losses at the gene ends were 1 base for V and 0 bases for J; bases not matched to a gene: 10. The CDR3: CASSLRARDSSSYNEQFF. CDR3 nucleotides: TGTGCCAGCAGCTTGAGGGCCCGGGACAGTAGCTCCTACAATGAGCAGTTCTTC.

The gene calls are TRBV4-3 and TRBJ2-7; the match to TRBD2 covers 10 bases. The CDR3 is made up of 16 amino acids. The V gene's germline CDR1 is LGHNA and CDR2 YSLEER. The junction had 4 bases not matched to a gene; V was cut back by 0 bases and J by 2 bases. CDR3 in amino acids: CASSQEGTSVTYEQYF. The CDR3 DNA reads TGCGCCAGCAGCCAAGAAGGGACTAGCGTCACCTACGAGCAGTACTTC.

Here the CDR3 reads CASSQDLTRPSYEQYF. The DNA for the CDR3 is TGCGCCAGCAGCCAAGATTTGACTAGACCTTCCTACGAGCAGTACTTC. The chain recombines TRBV4-3 with TRBJ2-7, with D possibly being TRBD2 (6 bases). This CDR3 spans 16 amino acids. Germline V gives CDR1 LGHNA, CDR2 YSLEER. The V gene lost 0 bases and the J gene lost 1 base, with 13 bases spanning the gap.

This chain links TRBV19 with TRBJ1-4, with 11 bases lining up with TRBD1. V shed 4 bases and J 7 bases; nucleotides not matched to a gene: 2. Germline V lookup: CDR1 LNHDA, CDR2 SQIVND (reference sequence). The CDR3 extends over 14 amino acids. CDR3 sequence reads: CASSTGTGGEKLFF. CDR3 DNA sequence: TGTGCCAGTAGTACCGGGACAGGGGGTGAAAAACTGTTTTTT.

The rearrangement links TRBV4-1 to TRBJ2-1; possible D gene TRBD1, 6 bases. The CDR3 has 14 amino acids. Germline assignment: CDR1 MGHRA and CDR2 YSYEKL. Trimming stripped 5 bases from V and 8 bases from J, with 16 bases between. CDR3 bases: TGCGCCAGCAGCGATATACAGGGAACCGATGAGCAGTTCTTC. Translation: CASSDIQGTDEQFF.

The rearrangement uses TRBV24-1 and TRBJ2-2; 9 positions agree with TRBD1. Looked up from germline, CDR1 is KGHDR and CDR2 is SFDVKD. The CDR3 extends over 15 amino acids. Trimming at V came to 5 bases and at J to 6 bases, leaving 6 bases not matched to a gene. The CDR3 spells CATSGAGTGPGELFF. As DNA, the CDR3 is TGTGCCACCAGTGGTGCCGGGACAGGGCCCGGGGAGCTGTTTTTT.